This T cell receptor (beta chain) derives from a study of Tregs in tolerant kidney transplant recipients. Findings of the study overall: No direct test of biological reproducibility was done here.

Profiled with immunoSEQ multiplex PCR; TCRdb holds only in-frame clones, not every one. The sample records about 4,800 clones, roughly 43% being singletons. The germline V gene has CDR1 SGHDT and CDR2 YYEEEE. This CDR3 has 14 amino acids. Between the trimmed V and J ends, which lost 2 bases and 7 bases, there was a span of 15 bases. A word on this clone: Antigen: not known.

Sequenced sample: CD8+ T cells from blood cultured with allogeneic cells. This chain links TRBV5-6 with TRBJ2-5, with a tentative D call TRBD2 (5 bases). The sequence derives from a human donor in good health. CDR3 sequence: CASSFSSRGRTQYF. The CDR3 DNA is TGTGCCAGCAGCTTTTCTTCCCGAGGGCGGACCCAGTACTTC.